These T cell receptor beta chains were read from a single sample in a study of regulatory T cells in long-lasting Graves disease. TCRdb re-called the multiplex PCR reads through MiXCR, storing one row per CDR3 protein. The sample records roughly 450,000 distinct CDR3 sequences, less than 25% being singletons. Here the sequenced sample was peripheral blood mononuclear cells (PBMCs), taken when the disease was refractory, from a patient treated with antithyroid drugs. Receptors originate from a female donor with Graves disease. Each CDR3 is given with its conserved first and last residue. D genes are given only for firm matches. Clone size is stated in some rows and not others, as once, few, many or a class when expanded.

v_call: TRBV20-1
clone_size: many
d_call: TRBD2
j_call: TRBJ2-5
cdr3_nt: TGCAGTGCTAGTAAGGTCGAGCGGGAGACAGAGACCCAGTACTTC
cdr3_aa: CSASKVERETETQYF

v_call: TRBV5-1
clone_size: few
d_call: NA
j_call: TRBJ1-2
cdr3_nt: TGCGCCAGCTGCTACACGTATAACTATGGCTACACCTTC
cdr3_aa: CASCYTYNYGYTF

v_call: TRBV29-1
clone_size: few
d_call: NA
j_call: TRBJ1-1
cdr3_nt: TGCAGCGTTCCCAGGGACCTGAACACTGAAGCTTTCTTT
cdr3_aa: CSVPRDLNTEAFF

v_call: TRBV7-2
clone_size: few
d_call: NA
j_call: TRBJ1-4
cdr3_nt: TGTGCCAGCAGCTTAGTTTGGACGGATGAAAAACTGTTTTTT
cdr3_aa: CASSLVWTDEKLFF

v_call: TRBV20-1
clone_size: few
d_call: NA
j_call: TRBJ2-3
cdr3_nt: TGCAGTGCCCCCTCTCCGCGAGAGAGAGATAACAAGGGTACGCAGTATTTT
cdr3_aa: CSAPSPRERDNKGTQYF

v_call: TRBV5-1
clone_size: NA
d_call: TRBD1
j_call: TRBJ1-2
cdr3_nt: TGCGCCAGCACCCAGCTGCCGACAGGGGGCTATGGCTACACCTTC
cdr3_aa: CASTQLPTGGYGYTF

v_call: TRBV5-1
clone_size: few
d_call: NA
j_call: TRBJ1-1
cdr3_nt: TGCGCCAGCAGACCTAATCTGAACACTGAAGCTTTCTTT
cdr3_aa: CASRPNLNTEAFF

v_call: TRBV25-1
clone_size: NA
d_call: TRBD1
j_call: TRBJ2-5
cdr3_nt: TGTGCCAGCAGACCGACAGGGAAGGAGACCCAGTACTTC
cdr3_aa: CASRPTGKETQYF

v_call: TRBV7-9
clone_size: few
d_call: NA
j_call: TRBJ2-2
cdr3_nt: TGTGCCAGCAGCTACGGGAAGGTGTACACCGGGGAGCTGTTTTTT
cdr3_aa: CASSYGKVYTGELFF

v_call: TRBV20-1
clone_size: many
d_call: NA
j_call: TRBJ2-4
cdr3_nt: TGCAGTGCAACAATGGAGGCCAAAAACATTCAGTACTTC
cdr3_aa: CSATMEAKNIQYF

v_call: TRBV20-1
clone_size: NA
d_call: TRBD1
j_call: TRBJ2-2
cdr3_nt: TGCAGTGCTAGGCGGGACAGGGCCGTCGGATCCACCGGGGAGCTGTTTTTT
cdr3_aa: CSARRDRAVGSTGELFF

v_call: TRBV19
clone_size: NA
d_call: NA
j_call: TRBJ1-5
cdr3_nt: TGTGCCAGTAGTATGGGGACGACACGGCAGCCCCAGCATTTT
cdr3_aa: CASSMGTTRQPQHF

v_call: TRBV6-1
clone_size: few
d_call: NA
j_call: TRBJ1-2
cdr3_nt: TGTGCCAGCTTTACACTCAACTATGGCTACACCTTC
cdr3_aa: CASFTLNYGYTF

v_call: TRBV2
clone_size: many
d_call: NA
j_call: TRBJ1-5
cdr3_nt: TGTGCCAGCAGTGAAGCGGGGGTTAGGAGTCAGCCCCAGCATTTT
cdr3_aa: CASSEAGVRSQPQHF

v_call: TRBV6-1
clone_size: NA
d_call: TRBD2
j_call: TRBJ2-5
cdr3_nt: TGTGCCAGCAGGACGACTAGCGGGAGTGATGAGACCCAGTACTTC
cdr3_aa: CASRTTSGSDETQYF

v_call: TRBV6-2/TRBV6-3
clone_size: few
d_call: NA
j_call: TRBJ1-2
cdr3_nt: TGTGCCAGCAGCCCCGTCGGAACCTACTATGGCTACACCTTC
cdr3_aa: CASSPVGTYYGYTF

v_call: TRBV4-2
clone_size: NA
d_call: NA
j_call: TRBJ1-6
cdr3_nt: TGTGCCAGCAGCCAAGATGTACGGGGAGGGCCACCCCTCCACTTT
cdr3_aa: CASSQDVRGGPPLHF

v_call: TRBV6-5
clone_size: NA
d_call: NA
j_call: TRBJ1-3
cdr3_nt: TGTGCCAGCAGTTTAGGACCGATCTCTGGAAACACCATATATTTT
cdr3_aa: CASSLGPISGNTIYF

v_call: TRBV7-2
clone_size: NA
d_call: TRBD2
j_call: TRBJ2-1
cdr3_nt: TGTGCCAGCAGCTTAGCTAGCGGGAGTGCCGATAAAAATGAGCAGTTCTTC
cdr3_aa: CASSLASGSADKNEQFF

v_call: TRBV10-3
clone_size: NA
d_call: TRBD1
j_call: TRBJ1-2
cdr3_nt: TGTGCCATCAGTGAGTCTTTGGACAGGGGGCCCTATGGCTACACCTTC
cdr3_aa: CAISESLDRGPYGYTF

v_call: TRBV7-3
clone_size: many
d_call: NA
j_call: TRBJ1-1
cdr3_nt: TGTGCCAGCAGCTTAGGGTTGGGCACTGAAGCTTTCTTT
cdr3_aa: CASSLGLGTEAFF

v_call: TRBV7-2
clone_size: NA
d_call: NA
j_call: TRBJ2-7
cdr3_nt: TGTGCCAGCAGCTGGACGACTGACTACGAGCAGTACTTC
cdr3_aa: CASSWTTDYEQYF

v_call: TRBV15
clone_size: many
d_call: NA
j_call: TRBJ1-1
cdr3_nt: TGTGCCACCAGCGGGGGCGGGGAGAACACTGAAGCTTTCTTT
cdr3_aa: CATSGGGENTEAFF

v_call: TRBV29-1
clone_size: few
d_call: TRBD1
j_call: TRBJ2-7
cdr3_nt: TGCAGCGCCTCCTCCGGGACAGGGGGCGCAACGTCCTACGAGCAGTACTTC
cdr3_aa: CSASSGTGGATSYEQYF